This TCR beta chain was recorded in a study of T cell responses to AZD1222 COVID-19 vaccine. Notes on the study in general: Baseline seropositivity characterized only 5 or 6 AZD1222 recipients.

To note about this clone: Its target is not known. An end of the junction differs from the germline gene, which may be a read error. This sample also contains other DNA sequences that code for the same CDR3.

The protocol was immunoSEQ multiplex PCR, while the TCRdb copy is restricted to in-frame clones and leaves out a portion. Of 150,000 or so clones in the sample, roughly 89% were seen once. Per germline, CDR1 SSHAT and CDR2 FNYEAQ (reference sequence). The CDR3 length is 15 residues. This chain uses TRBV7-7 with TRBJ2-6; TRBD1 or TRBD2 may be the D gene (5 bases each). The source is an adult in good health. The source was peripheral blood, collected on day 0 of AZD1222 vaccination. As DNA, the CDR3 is TGTGCTAGCAGCTCCGGGTGGGGGGGGGCCAACGTCCTGACTTTC. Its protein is CASSSGWGGANVLTF.